This paragraph covers one T cell receptor beta chain sequence. The antigen is unknown. Sample-barcoded 5' priming and a J-beta primer mix drove a second PCR of about 7 to 11 cycles. TCRdb fed the 5' RACE reads into MiXCR, producing one record per CDR3 protein. The table shows more than 900,000 distinct CDR3 sequences, with around 29% occurring only once. This specimen comes from a study of blood T cells in healthy people across ages. Whole-study findings and limits: Not knowing donor CMV status may have confounded expanded clonotype changes. Researchers deemed the diversity estimates from one million T cells underestimates. Conclusively comparing naive with antigen-experienced cells was impossible with unsorted PBMCs.

V shed 1 base and J 9 bases; nucleotides not matched to a gene: 8. This CDR3 region has 14 residues. CDR1 is DFQATT and CDR2 is SNEGSKA in the germline V gene (reference sequence). These data also featured in a second study, about T cells of mothers and their children.

The TCR sequence derives from a woman between 40 and 50 years old in good health. The J gene is TRBJ2-1, the V gene TRBV20-1; 8 positions match TRBD1. Specimen: blood. CDR3 coding DNA: TGCAGTGCTAGAGTGGACAGGGTCCGTGGTGAGCAGTTCTTC. It translates to CSARVDRVRGEQFF.